The 10 T cell receptor beta chains below all came from one sample that was sequenced in a study of blood T cell repertoires in COVID-19. Only in-frame clones appear in the TCRdb table, and some are missing; sequencing was by immunoSEQ multiplex PCR. The profile shows some 130,000 clones, 70% to 85% of them singletons. The material sequenced was peripheral blood. The receptors were gathered from a woman of 80 years or more with acute or convalescent COVID-19.

CDR3 bases: TGTGCCAGCAGTTACTCTTACTCCCCGTCCGGGGAGCTGTTTTTT. Its protein is CASSYSYSPSGELFF. The chain joins TRBV6-5 to TRBJ2-2; D ambiguous. Trimming removed 0 bases at V and 6 bases at J, with 11 bases between. The CDR3 extends over 15 amino acids. Per germline, CDR1 MNHEY and CDR2 SVGAGI.

This sequence joins TRBV6-5 and TRBJ2-7; possibly TRBD1 for D (6 bases). The CDR3 length is 13 residues. V was trimmed by 5 bases and J by 2 bases, leaving 10 bases between them. Germline loops: CDR1 MNHEY, CDR2 SVGAGI. CDR3 amino acids: CASSRTVPYEQYF. The CDR3 DNA is TGTGCCAGCAGTCGGACAGTTCCCTACGAGCAGTACTTC.

The genes are TRBV2 and TRBJ2-2; TRBD1 matches at 9 bases. Germline CDR1 SNHLY, CDR2 FYNNEI. The CDR3 is 15 amino acids. The J segment lost 1 base and the V segment lost 8 bases, leaving 5 bases of the junction unmatched. The CDR3 protein is CASHRQGVNTGELFF. In DNA form, the CDR3 reads TGTGCCAGCCATCGACAGGGGGTGAACACCGGGGAGCTGTTTTTT.

The rearrangement joins TRBV9 to TRBJ1-6; 7 nucleotides align to TRBD1. Germline V gene data show CDR1 as SGDLS and CDR2 as YYNGEE. V shed 0 bases and J 7 bases; nucleotides not matched to a gene: 7. The CDR3 has 16 amino acids. CDR3 in amino acids: CASSVGGGDRNSPLHF. The DNA for the CDR3 is TGTGCCAGCAGCGTAGGAGGAGGGGACAGAAATTCACCCCTCCACTTT.

This clone was recorded once. The chain employs TRBV30 and TRBJ1-1; TRBD1 agrees at 8 bases. V lost 3 bases and J lost 10; bases outside the gene matches: 4. Germline CDR1 and CDR2: GTSNPN and SVGIG (reference sequence). This CDR3 has 11 amino acids. CDR3 in DNA: TGTGCCTGGAGCAACCAGGGGGCAGCTTTCTTT. Amino acids: CAWSNQGAAFF. Full variable domain (missing parts from reference TRBV30 and TRBJ1-1): SQTIHQWPATLVQPVGSPLSLECTVEGTSNPNLYWYRQAAGRGLQLLFYSVGIGQISSEVPQNLSASRPQDRQFILSSKKLLLSDSGFYLCAWSNQGAAFFGQGTRLTVV.

The CDR3 is CASSIGGTGGYVTQYF. The DNA of the CDR3 is TGTGCCAGTAGTATAGGGGGGACAGGGGGCTATGTTACGCAGTATTTT. The chain couples TRBV19 to TRBJ2-3; 12 bases are shared with TRBD1. The CDR3 covers 16 residues. V lost 1 base, J lost 8 bases, and 7 bases stayed unmatched. Germline V lookup: CDR1 LNHDA, CDR2 SQIVND (reference sequence). The full variable domain, with the rest looked up from reference TRBV19 and TRBJ2-3, is DGGITQSPKYLFRKEGQNVTLSCEQNLNHDAMYWYRQDPGQGLRLIYYSQIVNDFQKGDIAEGYSVSREKKESFPLTVTSAQKNPTAFYLCASSIGGTGGYVTQYFGPGTRLTVL.

This clone has just a few counts. V and J are TRBV7-2 and TRBJ2-1; 9 bases fit TRBD2. Germline V gene lookup returns CDR1 SGHTA and CDR2 FQGNSA. This CDR3 region has 15 residues. V shed 0 bases and J 7 bases; nucleotides not matched to a gene: 4. The CDR3 reads CASSLARAGGNEQFF. CDR3 coding DNA: TGTGCCAGCAGCTTAGCCCGTGCGGGAGGGAATGAGCAGTTCTTC.

The chain is built from TRBV30 and TRBJ1-6; tentatively, D is TRBD1 (6 bases). The germline gives CDR1 GTSNPN, CDR2 SVGIG (reference sequence). V was trimmed by 1 base and J by 8 bases, leaving 9 bases between them. The CDR3 consists of 13 residues. The chain's CDR3 is CAWSDRVDSPLHF. Here the CDR3 DNA reads TGTGCCTGGAGTGACAGGGTAGATTCACCCCTCCACTTT.

The chain combines TRBV6-5 with TRBJ1-6, with D perhaps matching TRBD1 (6 bases). CDR1 is MNHEY and CDR2 is SVGAGI in the germline V gene. Trimming shortened V by 8 bases and J by 9 bases, and 20 bases separated the two germline ends. The CDR3 loop spans 15 amino acids. CDR3 amino acids: CASGYTLTGLSPLHF. CDR3 nucleotides: TGTGCCAGCGGCTATACCCTTACAGGGCTTTCACCCCTCCACTTT.

The chain is built from TRBV12-3 or TRBV12-4 and TRBJ1-5; D might be TRBD1 (5 bases). Trimming left V 6 bases short and J 7 bases short, with 13 bases between. The CDR3 has 13 residues. The CDR3 loop is CASSPQGPQPQHF. The DNA for the CDR3 is TGTGCCAGCAGCCCTCAGGGTCCCCAGCCCCAGCATTTT.